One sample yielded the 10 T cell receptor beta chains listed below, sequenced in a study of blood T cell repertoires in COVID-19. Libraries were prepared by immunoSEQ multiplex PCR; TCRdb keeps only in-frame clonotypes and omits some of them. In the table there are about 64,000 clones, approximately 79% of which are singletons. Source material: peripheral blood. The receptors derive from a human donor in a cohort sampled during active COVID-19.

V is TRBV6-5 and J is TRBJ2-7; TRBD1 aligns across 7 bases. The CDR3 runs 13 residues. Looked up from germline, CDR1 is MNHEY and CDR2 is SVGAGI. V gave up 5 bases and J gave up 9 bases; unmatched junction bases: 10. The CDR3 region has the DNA TGTGCCAGCAGTACGCCTTCCGAGGGGGCGCAGTACTTC. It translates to CASSTPSEGAQYF.

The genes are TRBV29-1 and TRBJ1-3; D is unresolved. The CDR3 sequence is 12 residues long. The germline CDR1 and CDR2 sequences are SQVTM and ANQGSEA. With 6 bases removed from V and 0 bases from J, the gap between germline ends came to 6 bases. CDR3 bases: TGCAGCGTCGTCCGCTCTGGAAACACCATATATTTT. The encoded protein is CSVVRSGNTIYF. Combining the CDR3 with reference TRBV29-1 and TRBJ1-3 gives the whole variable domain SAVISQKPSRDICQRGTSLTIQCQVDSQVTMMFWYRQQPGQSLTLIATANQGSEATYESGFVIDKFPISRPNLTFSTLTVSNMSPEDSSIYLCSVVRSGNTIYFGEGSWLTVV.

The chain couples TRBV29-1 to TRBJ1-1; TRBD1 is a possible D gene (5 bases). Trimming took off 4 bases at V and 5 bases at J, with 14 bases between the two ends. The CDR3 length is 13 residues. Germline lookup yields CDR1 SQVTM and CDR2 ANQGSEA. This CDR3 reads CSVVGGGGTEAFF. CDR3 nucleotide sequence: TGCAGCGTTGTTGGGGGGGGAGGGACTGAAGCTTTCTTT.

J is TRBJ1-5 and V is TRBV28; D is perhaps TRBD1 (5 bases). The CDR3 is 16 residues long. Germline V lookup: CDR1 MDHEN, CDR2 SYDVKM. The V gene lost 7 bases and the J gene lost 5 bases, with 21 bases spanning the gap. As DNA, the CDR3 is TGTGCCAGCACCCACTCAGGCGGGGGTTGGGATCAGCCCCAGCATTTT. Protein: CASTHSGGGWDQPQHF. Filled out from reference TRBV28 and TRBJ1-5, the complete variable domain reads DVKVTQSSRYLVKRTGEKVFLECVQDMDHENMFWYRQDPGLGLRLIYFSYDVKMKEKGDIPEGYSVSREKKERFSLILESASTNQTSMYLCASTHSGGGWDQPQHFGDGTRLSIL.

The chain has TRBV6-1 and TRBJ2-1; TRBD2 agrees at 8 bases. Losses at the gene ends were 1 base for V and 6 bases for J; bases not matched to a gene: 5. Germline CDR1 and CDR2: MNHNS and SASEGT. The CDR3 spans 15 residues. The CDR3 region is CASSEVGGVSNEQFF. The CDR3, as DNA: TGTGCCAGCAGTGAAGTCGGGGGGGTCTCCAATGAGCAGTTCTTC.

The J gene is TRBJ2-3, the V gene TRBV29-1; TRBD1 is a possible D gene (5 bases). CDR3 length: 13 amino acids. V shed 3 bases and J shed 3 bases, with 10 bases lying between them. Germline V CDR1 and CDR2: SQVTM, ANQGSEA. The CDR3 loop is CSVDGHGTDTQYF. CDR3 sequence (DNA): TGCAGCGTTGACGGACACGGGACAGATACGCAGTATTTT.

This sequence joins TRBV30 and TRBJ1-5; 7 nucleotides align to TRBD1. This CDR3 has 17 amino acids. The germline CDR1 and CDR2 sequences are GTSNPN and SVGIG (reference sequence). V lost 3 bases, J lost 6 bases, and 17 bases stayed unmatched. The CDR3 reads CAWSKKGAREAGQPQHF. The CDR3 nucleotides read TGTGCCTGGAGCAAGAAGGGGGCGAGGGAGGCCGGTCAGCCCCAGCATTTT.

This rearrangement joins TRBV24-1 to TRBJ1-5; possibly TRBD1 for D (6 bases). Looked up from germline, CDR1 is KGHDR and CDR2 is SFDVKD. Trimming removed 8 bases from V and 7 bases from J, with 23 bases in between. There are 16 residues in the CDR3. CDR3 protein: CATTLSPGPGDQPQHF. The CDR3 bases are TGTGCCACCACCTTAAGTCCAGGCCCAGGGGACCAGCCCCAGCATTTT.

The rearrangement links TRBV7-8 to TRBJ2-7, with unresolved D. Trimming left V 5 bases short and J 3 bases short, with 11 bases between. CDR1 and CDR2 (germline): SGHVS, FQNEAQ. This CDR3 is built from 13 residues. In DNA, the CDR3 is TGTGCCAGCAGCGTCGGGTCCTTCTACGAGCAGTACTTC. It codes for CASSVGSFYEQYF. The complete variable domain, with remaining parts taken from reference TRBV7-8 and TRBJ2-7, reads GAGVSQSPRYKVAKRGQDVALRCDPISGHVSLFWYQQALGQGPEFLTYFQNEAQLDKSGLPSDRFFAERPEGSVSTLKIQRTQQEDSAVYLCASSVGSFYEQYFGPGTRLTVT.

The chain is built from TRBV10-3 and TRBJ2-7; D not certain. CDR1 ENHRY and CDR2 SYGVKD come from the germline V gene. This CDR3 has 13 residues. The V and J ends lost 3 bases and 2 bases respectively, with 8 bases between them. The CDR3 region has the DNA TGTGCCATCAGTGACGGGTCAACCTACGAGCAGTACTTC. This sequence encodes CAISDGSTYEQYF.